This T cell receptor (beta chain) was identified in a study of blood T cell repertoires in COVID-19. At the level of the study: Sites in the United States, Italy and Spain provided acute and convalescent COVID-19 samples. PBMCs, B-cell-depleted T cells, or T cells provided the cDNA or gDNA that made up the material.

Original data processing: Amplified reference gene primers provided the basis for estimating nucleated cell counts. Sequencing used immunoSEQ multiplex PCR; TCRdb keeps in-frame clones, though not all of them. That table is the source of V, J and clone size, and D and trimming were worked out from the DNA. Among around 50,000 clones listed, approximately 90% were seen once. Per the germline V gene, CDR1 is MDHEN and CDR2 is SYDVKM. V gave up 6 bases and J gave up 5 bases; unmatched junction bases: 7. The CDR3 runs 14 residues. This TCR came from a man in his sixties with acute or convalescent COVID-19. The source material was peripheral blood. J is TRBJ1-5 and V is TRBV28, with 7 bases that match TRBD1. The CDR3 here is CASRSDRADQPQHF. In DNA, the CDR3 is TGTGCCAGCAGGTCAGACAGGGCAGATCAGCCCCAGCATTTT.